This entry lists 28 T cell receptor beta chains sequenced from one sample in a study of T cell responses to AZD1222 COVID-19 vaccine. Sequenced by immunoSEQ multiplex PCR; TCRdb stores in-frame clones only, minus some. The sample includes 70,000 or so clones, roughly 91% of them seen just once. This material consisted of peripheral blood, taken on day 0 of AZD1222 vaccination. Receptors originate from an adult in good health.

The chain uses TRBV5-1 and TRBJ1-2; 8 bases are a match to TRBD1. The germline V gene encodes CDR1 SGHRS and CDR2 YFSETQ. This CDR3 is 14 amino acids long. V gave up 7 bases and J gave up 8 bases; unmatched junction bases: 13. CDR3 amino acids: CASAEGTGGRGYTF. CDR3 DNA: TGCGCCAGCGCAGAGGGTACAGGGGGTAGAGGCTACACCTTC.

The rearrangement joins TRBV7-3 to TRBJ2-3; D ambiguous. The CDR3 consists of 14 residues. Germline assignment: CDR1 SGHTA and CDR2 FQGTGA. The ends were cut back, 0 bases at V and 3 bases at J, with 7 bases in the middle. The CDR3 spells CASSLTPATDTQYF. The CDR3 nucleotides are TGTGCCAGCAGCTTAACGCCGGCAACAGATACGCAGTATTTT.

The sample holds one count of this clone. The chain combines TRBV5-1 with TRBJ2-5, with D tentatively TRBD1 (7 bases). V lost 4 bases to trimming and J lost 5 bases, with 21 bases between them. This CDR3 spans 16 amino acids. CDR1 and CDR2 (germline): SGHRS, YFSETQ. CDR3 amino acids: CASSPSLAGGSETQYF. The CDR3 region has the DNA TGCGCCAGCAGCCCAAGCTTGGCAGGGGGGAGCGAGACCCAGTACTTC.

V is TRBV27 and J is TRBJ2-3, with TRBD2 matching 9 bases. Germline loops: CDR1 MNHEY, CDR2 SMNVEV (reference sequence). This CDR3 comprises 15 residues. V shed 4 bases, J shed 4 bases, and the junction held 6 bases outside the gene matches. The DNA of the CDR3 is TGTGCCAGCAGTTGGGGAGCGGGGGGCGCAGATACGCAGTATTTT. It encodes CASSWGAGGADTQYF.

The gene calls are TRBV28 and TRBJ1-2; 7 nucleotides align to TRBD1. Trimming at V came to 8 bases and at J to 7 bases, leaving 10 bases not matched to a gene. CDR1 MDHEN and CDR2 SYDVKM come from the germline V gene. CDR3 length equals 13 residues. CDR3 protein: CASLITGEFGYTF. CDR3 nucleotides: TGTGCCAGCCTTATTACAGGGGAATTTGGCTACACCTTC.

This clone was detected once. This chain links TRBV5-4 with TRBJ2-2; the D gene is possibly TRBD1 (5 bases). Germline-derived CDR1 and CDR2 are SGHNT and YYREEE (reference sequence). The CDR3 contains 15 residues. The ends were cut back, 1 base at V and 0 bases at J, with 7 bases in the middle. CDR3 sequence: CASSLPGPNTGELFF. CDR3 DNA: TGTGCCAGCAGCTTGCCAGGGCCGAACACCGGGGAGCTGTTTTTT.

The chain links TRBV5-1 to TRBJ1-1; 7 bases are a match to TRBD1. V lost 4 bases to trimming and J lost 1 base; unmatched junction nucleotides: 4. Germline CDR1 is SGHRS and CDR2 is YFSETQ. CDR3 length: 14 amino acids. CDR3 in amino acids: CASSIDRENTEAFF. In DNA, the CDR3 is TGCGCCAGCAGCATCGACAGGGAGAACACTGAAGCTTTCTTT.

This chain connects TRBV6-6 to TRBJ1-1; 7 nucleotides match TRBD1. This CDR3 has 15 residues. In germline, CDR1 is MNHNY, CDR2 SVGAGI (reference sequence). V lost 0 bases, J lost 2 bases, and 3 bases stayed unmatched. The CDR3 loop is CASSYSSGGNTEAFF. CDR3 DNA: TGTGCCAGCAGTTACTCGTCAGGGGGAAACACTGAAGCTTTCTTT.

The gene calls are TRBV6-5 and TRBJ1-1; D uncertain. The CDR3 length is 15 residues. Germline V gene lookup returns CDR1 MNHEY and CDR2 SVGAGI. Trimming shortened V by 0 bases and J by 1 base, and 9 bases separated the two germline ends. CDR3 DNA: TGTGCCAGCAGTTACTCATTCGGGAAGAACACTGAAGCTTTCTTT. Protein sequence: CASSYSFGKNTEAFF.

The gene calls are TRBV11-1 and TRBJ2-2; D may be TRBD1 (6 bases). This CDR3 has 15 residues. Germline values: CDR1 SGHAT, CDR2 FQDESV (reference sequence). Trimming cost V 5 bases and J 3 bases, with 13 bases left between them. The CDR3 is CASSRQYRDTGELFF. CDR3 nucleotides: TGTGCCAGCAGCCGGCAGTACAGGGACACCGGGGAGCTGTTTTTT. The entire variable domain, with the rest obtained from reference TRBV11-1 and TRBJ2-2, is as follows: EAEVAQSPRYKITEKSQAVAFWCDPISGHATLYWYRQILGQGPELLVQFQDESVVDDSQLPKDRFSAERLKGVDSTLKIQPAELGDSAMYLCASSRQYRDTGELFFGEGSRLTVL.

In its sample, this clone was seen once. CDR3 sequence: CSARGQGWETQYF. The CDR3 bases are TGCAGCGCCAGGGGACAGGGGTGGGAGACCCAGTACTTC. The chain has TRBV29-1 and TRBJ2-5; 10 bases agree with TRBD1. The J segment lost 5 bases and the V segment lost 7 bases, leaving 7 bases of the junction unmatched. The CDR3 spans 13 residues. Germline lookup yields CDR1 SQVTM and CDR2 ANQGSEA.

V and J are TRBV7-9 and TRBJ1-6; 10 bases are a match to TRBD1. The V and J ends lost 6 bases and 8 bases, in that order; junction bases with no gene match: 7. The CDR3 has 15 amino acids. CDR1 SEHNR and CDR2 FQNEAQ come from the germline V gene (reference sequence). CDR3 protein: CASSSGGTGDSPLHF. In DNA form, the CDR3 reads TGTGCCAGCAGTTCGGGAGGGACAGGGGATTCACCCCTCCACTTT. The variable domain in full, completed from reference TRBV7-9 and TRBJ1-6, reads DTGVSQNPRHKITKRGQNVTFRCDPISEHNRLYWYRQTLGQGPEFLTYFQNEAQLEKSRLLSDRFSAERPKGSFSTLEIQRTEQGDSAMYLCASSSGGTGDSPLHFGNGTRLTVT.

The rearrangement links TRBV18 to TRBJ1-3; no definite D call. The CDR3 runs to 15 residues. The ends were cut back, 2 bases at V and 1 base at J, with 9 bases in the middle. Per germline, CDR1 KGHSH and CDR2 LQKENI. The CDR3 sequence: CASSPAGASGNTIYF. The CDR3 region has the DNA TGTGCCAGCTCACCAGCAGGAGCGTCTGGAAACACCATATATTTT. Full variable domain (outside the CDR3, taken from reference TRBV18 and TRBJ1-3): NAGVMQNPRHLVRRRGQEARLRCSPMKGHSHVYWYRQLPEEGLKFMVYLQKENIIDESGMPKERFSAEFPKEGPSILRIQQVVRGDSAAYFCASSPAGASGNTIYFGEGSWLTVV.

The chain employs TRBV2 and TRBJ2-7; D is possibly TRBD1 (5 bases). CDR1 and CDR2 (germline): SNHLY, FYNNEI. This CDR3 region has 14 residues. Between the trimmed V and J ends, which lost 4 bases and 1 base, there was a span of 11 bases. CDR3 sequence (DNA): TGTGCCAGCAGTGGGGCAGGGAAATCCTACGAGCAGTACTTC. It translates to CASSGAGKSYEQYF.

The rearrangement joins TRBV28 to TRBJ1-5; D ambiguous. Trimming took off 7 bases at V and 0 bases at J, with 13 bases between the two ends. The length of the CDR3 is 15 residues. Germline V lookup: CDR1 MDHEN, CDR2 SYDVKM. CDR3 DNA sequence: TGTGCCAGCAATGGCCACCTTTATAGCAATCAGCCCCAGCATTTT. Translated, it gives CASNGHLYSNQPQHF.

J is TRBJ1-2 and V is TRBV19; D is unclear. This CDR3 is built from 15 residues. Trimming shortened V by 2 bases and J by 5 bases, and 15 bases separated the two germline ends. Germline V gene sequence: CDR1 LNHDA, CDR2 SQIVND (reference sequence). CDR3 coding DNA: TGTGCCAGTAGTATATTCGGGTTTCGCCTTTATGGCTACACCTTC. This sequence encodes CASSIFGFRLYGYTF.

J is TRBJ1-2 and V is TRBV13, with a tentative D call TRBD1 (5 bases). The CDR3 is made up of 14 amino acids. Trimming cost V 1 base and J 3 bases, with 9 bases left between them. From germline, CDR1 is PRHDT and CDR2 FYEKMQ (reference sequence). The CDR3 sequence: CASSLEGRDYGYTF. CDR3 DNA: TGTGCCAGCAGCTTAGAGGGCAGGGACTATGGCTACACCTTC.

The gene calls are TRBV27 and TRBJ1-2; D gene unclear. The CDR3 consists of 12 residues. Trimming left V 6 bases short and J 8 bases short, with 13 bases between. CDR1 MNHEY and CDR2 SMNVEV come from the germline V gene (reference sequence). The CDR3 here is CASRTLGWGYTF. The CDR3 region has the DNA TGTGCCAGCAGAACCCTGGGGTGGGGCTACACCTTC.

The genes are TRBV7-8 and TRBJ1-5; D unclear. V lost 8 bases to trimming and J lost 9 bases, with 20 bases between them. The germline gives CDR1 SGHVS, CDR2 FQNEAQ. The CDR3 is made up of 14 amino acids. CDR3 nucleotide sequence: TGTGCCAGCCCCTGTACGGACGCTTTTGGGCCCCAGCATTTT. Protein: CASPCTDAFGPQHF. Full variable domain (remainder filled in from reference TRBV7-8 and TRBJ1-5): GAGVSQSPRYKVAKRGQDVALRCDPISGHVSLFWYQQALGQGPEFLTYFQNEAQLDKSGLPSDRFFAERPEGSVSTLKIQRTQQEDSAVYLCASPCTDAFGPQHFGDGTRLSIL.

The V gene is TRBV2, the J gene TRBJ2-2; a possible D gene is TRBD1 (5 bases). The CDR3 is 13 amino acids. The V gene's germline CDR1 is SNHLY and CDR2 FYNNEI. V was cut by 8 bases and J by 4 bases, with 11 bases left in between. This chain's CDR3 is CASGQGSTGELFF. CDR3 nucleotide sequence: TGTGCCAGCGGGCAGGGAAGCACCGGGGAGCTGTTTTTT.

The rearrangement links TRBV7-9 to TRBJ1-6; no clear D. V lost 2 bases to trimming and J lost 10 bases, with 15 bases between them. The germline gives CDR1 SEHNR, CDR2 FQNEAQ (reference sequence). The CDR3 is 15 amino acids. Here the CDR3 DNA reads TGTGCCAGCAGCTTACAGACCCCTGGGCCATCACCCCTCCACTTT. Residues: CASSLQTPGPSPLHF.

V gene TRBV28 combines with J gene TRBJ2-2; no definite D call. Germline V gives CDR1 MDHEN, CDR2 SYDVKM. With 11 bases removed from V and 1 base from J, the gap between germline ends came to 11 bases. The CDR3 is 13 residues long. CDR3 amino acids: CAGGSRNTGELFF. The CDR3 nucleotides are TGTGCCGGTGGCAGCAGGAACACCGGGGAGCTGTTTTTT.

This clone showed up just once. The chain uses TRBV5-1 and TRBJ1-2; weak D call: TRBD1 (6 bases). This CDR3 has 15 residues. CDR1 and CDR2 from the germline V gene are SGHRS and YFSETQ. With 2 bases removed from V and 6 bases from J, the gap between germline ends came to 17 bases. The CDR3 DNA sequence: TGCGCCAGCAGCTTATCGGGGGGCGCCGGGGATGGCTACACCTTC. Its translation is CASSLSGGAGDGYTF. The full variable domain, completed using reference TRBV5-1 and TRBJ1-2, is KAGVTQTPRYLIKTRGQQVTLSCSPISGHRSVSWYQQTPGQGLQFLFEYFSETQRNKGNFPGRFSGRQFSNSRSEMNVSTLELGDSALYLCASSLSGGAGDGYTFGSGTRLTVV.

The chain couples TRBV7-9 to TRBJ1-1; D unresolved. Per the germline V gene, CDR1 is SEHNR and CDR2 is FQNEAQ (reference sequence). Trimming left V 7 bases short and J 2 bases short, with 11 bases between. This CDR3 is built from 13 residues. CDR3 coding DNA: TGTGCCAGCACTTCTAGGGCCAACACTGAAGCTTTCTTT. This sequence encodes CASTSRANTEAFF.

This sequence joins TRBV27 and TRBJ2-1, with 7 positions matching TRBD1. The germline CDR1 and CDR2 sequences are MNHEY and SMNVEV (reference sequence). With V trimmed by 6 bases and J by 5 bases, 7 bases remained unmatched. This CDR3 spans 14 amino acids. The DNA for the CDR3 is TGTGCCAGCAGGGGGGACAGTTTTAACAATGAGCAGTTCTTC. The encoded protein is CASRGDSFNNEQFF.

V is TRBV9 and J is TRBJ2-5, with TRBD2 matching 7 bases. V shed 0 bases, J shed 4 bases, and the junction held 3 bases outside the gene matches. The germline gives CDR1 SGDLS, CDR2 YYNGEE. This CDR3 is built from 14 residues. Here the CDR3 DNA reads TGTGCCAGCAGCGTAGGATGGGAGGGAGAGACCCAGTACTTC. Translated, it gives CASSVGWEGETQYF. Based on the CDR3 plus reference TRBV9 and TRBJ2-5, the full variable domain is DSGVTQTPKHLITATGQRVTLRCSPRSGDLSVYWYQQSLDQGLQFLIQYYNGEERAKGNILERFSAQQFPDLHSELNLSSLELGDSALYFCASSVGWEGETQYFGPGTRLLVL.

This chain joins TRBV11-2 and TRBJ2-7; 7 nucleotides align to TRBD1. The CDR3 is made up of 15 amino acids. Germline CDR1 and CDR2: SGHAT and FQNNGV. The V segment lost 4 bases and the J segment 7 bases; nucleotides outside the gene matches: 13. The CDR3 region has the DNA TGTGCCAGCAGCTCGGGACAGCGGATCCCATGGGAGCAGTACTTC. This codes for CASSSGQRIPWEQYF.

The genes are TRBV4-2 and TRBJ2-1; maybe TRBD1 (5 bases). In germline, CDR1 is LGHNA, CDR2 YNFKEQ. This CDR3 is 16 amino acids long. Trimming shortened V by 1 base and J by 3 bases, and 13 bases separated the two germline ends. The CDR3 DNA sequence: TGTGCCAGCAGCCAAGGAGAAGGGGTCAGCTACAATGAGCAGTTCTTC. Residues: CASSQGEGVSYNEQFF.